This record concerns one T cell receptor (beta chain) sequence. The data were obtained in a study of patients and donors after allogeneic stem cell transplantation. Each CDR3 protein gets one entry after TCRdb re-called the RT-PCR reads with MiXCR. The sample holds about 400,000 distinct CDR3 sequences, 16% seen once. This TCR came from a human donor who was either an allogeneic HSCT recipient or a stem cell or donor lymphocyte infusion donor (not recorded which). It is not recorded whose cells these are; they may come from a transplant donor. Sequencing used blood, either unsorted or a sorted T cell fraction (not recorded which).

The CDR3 bases are TGTGCCAGTAGTATAGTCCCCCTTGACAGGGGCCGAAGAGGTGAGCAGTTCTTC. Translating it yields CASSIVPLDRGRRGEQFF. The chain joins TRBV19 to TRBJ2-1, with 8 nucleotides matching TRBD1. This CDR3 has 18 residues. Germline CDR1 reads LNHDA; CDR2 reads SQIVND (reference sequence). V was clipped by 1 base and J by 9 bases; unmatched bases: 17.